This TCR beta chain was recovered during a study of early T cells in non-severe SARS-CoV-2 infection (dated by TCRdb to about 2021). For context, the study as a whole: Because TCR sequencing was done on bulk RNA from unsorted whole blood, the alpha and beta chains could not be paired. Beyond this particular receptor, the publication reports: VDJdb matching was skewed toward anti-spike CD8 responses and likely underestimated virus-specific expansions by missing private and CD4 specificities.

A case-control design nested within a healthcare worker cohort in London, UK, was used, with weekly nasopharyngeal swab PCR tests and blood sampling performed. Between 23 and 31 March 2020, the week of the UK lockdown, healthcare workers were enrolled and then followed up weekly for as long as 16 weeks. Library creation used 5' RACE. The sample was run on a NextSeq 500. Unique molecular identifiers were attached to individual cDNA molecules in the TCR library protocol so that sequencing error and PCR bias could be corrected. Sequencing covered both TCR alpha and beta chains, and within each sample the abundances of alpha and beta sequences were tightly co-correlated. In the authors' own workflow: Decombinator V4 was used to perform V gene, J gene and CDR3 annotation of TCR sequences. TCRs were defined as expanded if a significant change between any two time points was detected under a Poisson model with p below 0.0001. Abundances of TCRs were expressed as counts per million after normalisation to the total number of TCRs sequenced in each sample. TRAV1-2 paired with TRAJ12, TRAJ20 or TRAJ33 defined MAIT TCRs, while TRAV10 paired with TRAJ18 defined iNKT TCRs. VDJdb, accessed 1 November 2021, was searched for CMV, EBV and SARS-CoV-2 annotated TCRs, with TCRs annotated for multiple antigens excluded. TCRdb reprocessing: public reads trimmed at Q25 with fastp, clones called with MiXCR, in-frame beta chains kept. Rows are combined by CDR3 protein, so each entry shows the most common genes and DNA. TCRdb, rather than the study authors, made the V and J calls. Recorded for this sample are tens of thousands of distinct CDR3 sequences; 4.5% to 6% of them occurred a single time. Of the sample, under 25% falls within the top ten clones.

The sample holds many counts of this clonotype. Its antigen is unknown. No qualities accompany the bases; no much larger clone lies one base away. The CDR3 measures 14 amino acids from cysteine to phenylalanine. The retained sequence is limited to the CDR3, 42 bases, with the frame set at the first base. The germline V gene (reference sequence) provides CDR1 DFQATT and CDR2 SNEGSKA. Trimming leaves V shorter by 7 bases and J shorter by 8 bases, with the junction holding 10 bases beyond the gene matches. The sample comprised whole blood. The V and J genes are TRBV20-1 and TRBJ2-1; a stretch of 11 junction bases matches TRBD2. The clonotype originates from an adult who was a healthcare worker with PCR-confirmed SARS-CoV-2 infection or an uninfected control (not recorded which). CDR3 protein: CSGGRLAGIHEQFF. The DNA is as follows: TGCAGTGGAGGGCGACTAGCGGGAATCCATGAGCAGTTCTTC.